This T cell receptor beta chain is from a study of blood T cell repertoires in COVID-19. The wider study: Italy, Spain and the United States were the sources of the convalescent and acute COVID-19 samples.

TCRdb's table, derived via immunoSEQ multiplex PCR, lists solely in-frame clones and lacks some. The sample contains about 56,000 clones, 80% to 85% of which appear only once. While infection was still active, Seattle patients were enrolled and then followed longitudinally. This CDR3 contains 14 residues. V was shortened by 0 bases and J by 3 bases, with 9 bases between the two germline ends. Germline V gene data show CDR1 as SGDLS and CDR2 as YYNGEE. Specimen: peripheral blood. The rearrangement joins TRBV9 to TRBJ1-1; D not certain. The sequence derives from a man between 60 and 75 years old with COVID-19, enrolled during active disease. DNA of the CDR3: TGTGCCAGCAGCGTAGGAGGGTCATACACTGAAGCTTTCTTT. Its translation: CASSVGGSYTEAFF.